A selection of T cell receptor beta chains follows, all from one sample in a study of CD8 T cells in ankylosing spondylitis. Each CDR3 protein is one row after TCRdb ran MiXCR on the 5' RACE reads. The sample holds 200,000 to 250,000 distinct CDR3 sequences, over 9.5% seen once. Sample: blood, either unsorted or a sorted T cell fraction (not recorded which). These receptor sequences come from a male donor with ankylosing spondylitis or in good health (not recorded which). Each CDR3 is given with its conserved first and last residue. D genes are given only for firm matches. The listing skips clone size in some rows; elsewhere it reads once, few, many or a size class.

clone_size j_call v_call d_call cdr3_aa cdr3_nt
many TRBJ2-1 TRBV5-1 TRBD2 CASSQYKGLAYNEQFF TGCGCCAGCAGCCAGTACAAGGGACTAGCCTACAATGAGCAGTTCTTC
many TRBJ1-4 TRBV7-2 . CASSLAFGGSGKLFF TGTGCCAGCAGCTTAGCCTTTGGGGGCTCGGGAAAACTGTTTTTT
many TRBJ2-7 TRBV25-1 . CASSGSSYEQYF TGTGCCAGCAGCGGGAGTTCCTACGAGCAGTACTTC
many TRBJ1-2 TRBV14 . CASSYTTNYGYTF TGTGCCAGCAGCTATACCACGAACTATGGCTACACCTTC
many TRBJ2-5 TRBV7-8 TRBD2 CASSTGLVAETQYF TGTGCCAGCAGCACGGGACTAGTTGCAGAGACCCAGTACTTC
few TRBJ2-5 TRBV20-1 TRBD2 CSAASGRETQYF TGCAGTGCAGCTAGCGGGAGAGAGACCCAGTACTTC
. TRBJ2-1 TRBV27 . CASSLIAGIDNEQFF TGTGCCAGCAGTTTAATCGCGGGAATCGACAATGAGCAGTTCTTC
many TRBJ2-7 TRBV30 TRBD2 CAWRRLAGDGEQYF TGTGCCTGGAGGCGACTAGCGGGAGATGGCGAGCAGTACTTC
many TRBJ2-7 TRBV13 TRBD2 CASSFRLAGGPVKPYEQYF TGTGCCAGCAGCTTCCGACTAGCGGGGGGCCCCGTTAAGCCCTACGAGCAGTACTTC
many TRBJ1-1 TRBV6-4 . CASSAREGATSEAFF TGTGCCAGCAGTGCTCGGGAAGGGGCGACCTCTGAAGCTTTCTTT
many TRBJ2-5 TRBV7-7 TRBD1 CASSLDRGAETQYF TGTGCCAGCAGCTTGGACAGGGGCGCGGAGACCCAGTACTTC
many TRBJ2-7 TRBV30 . CAWSVLLSDSDPYEQYF TGTGCCTGGAGTGTACTATTATCCGACAGTGACCCCTACGAGCAGTACTTC
few TRBJ2-5 TRBV20-1 TRBD2 CSAKTSGIQETQYF TGCAGTGCTAAGACTAGCGGGATCCAAGAGACCCAGTACTTC
many TRBJ1-1 TRBV4-2 . CASSQDRGGGAFF TGTGCCAGCAGCCAAGATCGTGGGGGGGGAGCTTTCTTT
. TRBJ2-5 TRBV11-2 TRBD2 CASSLGLAGGGVIGETQYF TGTGCCAGCAGCTTAGGACTAGCGGGAGGTGGGGTCATAGGAGAGACCCAGTACTTC
many TRBJ1-6 TRBV21-1 . CASSKRIYSNSPLHF TGTGCCAGCAGCAAGAGGATCTACTCCAATTCACCCCTCCACTTT
few TRBJ2-7 TRBV6-1 . CASSEGPRAIYEQYF TGTGCCAGCAGTGAAGGTCCACGGGCCATCTACGAGCAGTACTTC
many TRBJ1-1 TRBV5-1 . CASSFSGDTEAFF TGCGCCAGCAGCTTTTCAGGGGACACTGAAGCTTTCTTT
many TRBJ2-3 TRBV5-1 TRBD2 CASSSSLAGGSTDTQYF TGCGCCAGCAGCTCCTCCCTAGCGGGGGGTAGCACAGATACGCAGTATTTT
. TRBJ2-2 TRBV12-3/TRBV12-4 TRBD1 CASSLQGATGELFF TGTGCCAGCAGTCTACAGGGGGCCACCGGGGAGCTGTTTTTT
many TRBJ2-5 TRBV5-1 TRBD1 CASSLSGTGAETQYF TGCGCCAGCAGCTTGTCCGGGACAGGGGCAGAGACCCAGTACTTC
many TRBJ2-2 TRBV27 . CASSSSGTTGELFF TGTGCCAGCAGTTCCTCCGGGACAACCGGGGAGCTGTTTTTT
few TRBJ1-6 TRBV27 . CASSLRMTTSSYNSPLHF TGTGCCAGCAGTTTACGCATGACGACATCCTCCTATAATTCACCCCTCCACTTT
many TRBJ2-3 TRBV7-8 TRBD1 CAITPGQGWGDTQYF TGTGCCATCACGCCGGGACAGGGGTGGGGAGATACGCAGTATTTT
. TRBJ1-1 TRBV6-6 . CASTQGGTEAFF TGTGCCAGCACTCAAGGGGGCACTGAAGCTTTCTTT
many TRBJ2-7 TRBV24-1 . CATDRGIFYEQYF TGTGCCACCGATCGAGGGATTTTCTACGAGCAGTACTTC
many TRBJ1-1 TRBV5-5 TRBD1 CATGQGTGTEAFF TGTGCCACCGGACAGGGTACCGGGACTGAAGCTTTCTTT
many TRBJ2-1 TRBV24-1 . CATSDTPSNEQFF TGTGCCACCAGTGATACCCCTAGCAATGAGCAGTTCTTC
many TRBJ2-7 TRBV4-1 . CASSQDPVGESEQYF TGCGCCAGCAGCCAAGATCCCGTAGGGGAAAGCGAGCAGTACTTC
many TRBJ1-1 TRBV3-1 . CASSQQGMKAFF TGTGCCAGCAGCCAACAAGGGATGAAAGCTTTCTTT
many TRBJ2-3 TRBV5-1 . CASSSPGTDTQYF TGCGCCAGCAGCTCGCCAGGAACAGATACGCAGTATTTT
many TRBJ1-2 TRBV5-1 TRBD1 CASSLLPQGKTTNYGYTF TGCGCCAGCAGCTTGCTCCCACAGGGGAAAACAACGAACTATGGCTACACCTTC
many TRBJ1-3 TRBV20-1 . CSAREITGNTIYF TGCAGTGCTAGGGAGATCACCGGAAACACCATATATTTT
. TRBJ2-1 TRBV29-1 . CSVDKLGPPRNEQFF TGCAGCGTTGATAAGTTGGGTCCACCCCGTAATGAGCAGTTCTTC
many TRBJ1-2 TRBV15 . CATSRDLARLGGYTF TGTGCCACCAGCAGAGATCTAGCAAGGCTGGGGGGCTACACCTTC
many TRBJ2-3 TRBV20-1 . CSARVGYTSTDTQYF TGCAGTGCTAGAGTTGGGTATACTAGCACAGATACGCAGTATTTT
many TRBJ1-5 TRBV20-1 . CSARDSGQINQPQHF TGCAGTGCTAGAGATAGTGGGCAGATCAATCAGCCCCAGCATTTT
many TRBJ2-1 TRBV6-5 . CASSYSRTNRPNEQFF TGTGCCAGCAGTTACTCTAGGACAAATCGCCCCAATGAGCAGTTCTTC
few TRBJ2-7 TRBV6-1 TRBD1 CASSVLGTGVTYEQYF TGTGCCAGCAGTGTCCTAGGGACAGGGGTAACCTACGAGCAGTACTTC
few TRBJ2-2 TRBV7-2 . CASSKLIATGELFF TGTGCCAGCAGCAAATTGATTGCCACCGGGGAGCTGTTTTTT
many TRBJ2-5 TRBV3-1 . CASSQAGGEETQYF TGTGCCAGCAGCCAAGCGGGGGGCGAAGAGACCCAGTACTTC
few TRBJ2-7 TRBV23-1 . CASSQCVDINIHEQYF TGCGCCAGCAGTCAATGTGTGGACATTAACATCCACGAGCAGTACTTC
. TRBJ2-1 TRBV10-3 . CAIYPEQFF TGTGCCATCTACCCAGAACAGTTCTTC
few TRBJ1-1 TRBV19 . CASSIKTNTEAFF TGTGCCAGTAGTATCAAGACGAACACTGAAGCTTTCTTT
few TRBJ2-4 TRBV5-1 . CASSLRGGKNIQYF TGCGCCAGCAGCTTAAGGGGGGGCAAAAACATTCAGTACTTC
many TRBJ2-1 TRBV12-3/TRBV12-4 TRBD2 CASSQQTSGKSYNEQFF TGTGCCAGCAGCCAGCAGACTAGCGGGAAAAGTTACAATGAGCAGTTCTTC
few TRBJ2-2 TRBV6-1 . CASSERGDTGELFF TGTGCCAGCAGTGAACGGGGTGACACCGGGGAGCTGTTTTTT
. TRBJ2-1 TRBV4-2 . CASSPFGGRAYNEQFF TGTGCCAGCAGCCCGTTCGGGGGCAGGGCCTACAATGAGCAGTTCTTC
few TRBJ1-1 TRBV11-3 . CASSPLRGMNTEAFF TGTGCCAGCAGCCCTTTGAGAGGGATGAACACTGAAGCTTTCTTT
few TRBJ1-4 TRBV7-9 . CASSTRNNEKLFF TGTGCCAGCAGCACCCGAAATAATGAAAAACTGTTTTTT
few TRBJ1-1 TRBV10-3 . CAISDGGRPKAFF TGTGCCATCAGCGATGGAGGAAGGCCAAAAGCTTTCTTT
many TRBJ2-1 TRBV29-1 . CSVDRGDEQFF TGCAGCGTTGATAGAGGGGATGAGCAGTTCTTC
few TRBJ1-1 TRBV12-3/TRBV12-4 . CASSLRQREGAEAFF TGTGCCAGCAGTTTACGACAGAGGGAGGGGGCTGAAGCTTTCTTT
many TRBJ2-3 TRBV2 TRBD2 CASLPFGGVGTQYF TGTGCCAGCCTACCCTTCGGGGGGGTCGGTACGCAGTATTTT
. TRBJ2-7 TRBV5-1 TRBD1 CARSLRRGSDRDYEQYF TGCGCCAGAAGCTTGCGGAGAGGCTCTGACAGGGACTACGAGCAGTACTTC
many TRBJ2-4 TRBV14 . CASSQSRAGAVLAKNIQYF TGTGCCAGCAGCCAATCTCGAGCTGGAGCGGTCCTAGCCAAAAACATTCAGTACTTC
many TRBJ1-2 TRBV11-2 TRBD1 CASSLDGTGAGEYGYTF TGTGCCAGCAGCTTAGATGGGACAGGGGCCGGCGAGTATGGCTACACCTTC
few TRBJ1-2 TRBV7-9 TRBD1 CASTGTEAMYGYTF TGTGCCAGCACTGGGACAGAAGCTATGTATGGCTACACCTTC
many TRBJ2-1 TRBV7-2 TRBD1 CASSLRPPNRGLGYNEQFF TGTGCCAGCAGCTTACGCCCTCCTAACAGGGGCTTGGGCTACAATGAGCAGTTCTTC
many TRBJ1-5 TRBV6-2/TRBV6-3 . CASTSGFHNQPQHF TGTGCCAGCACCTCAGGGTTCCACAATCAGCCCCAGCATTTT